These T cell receptor beta chains were read from a single sample in a study of CD8 T cells in ankylosing spondylitis. TCRdb reanalysed the 5' RACE reads using MiXCR and keeps one entry per CDR3 protein. The repertoire holds some 840,000 distinct CDR3 sequences, with roughly 10% as singletons. Sequencing was carried out using blood, either unsorted or a sorted T cell fraction (not recorded which). These receptors were taken from a male donor with ankylosing spondylitis. The CDR3 runs from the conserved cysteine through the conserved F or W. Fields, in order: clone size, V gene, D gene, CDR3 length, J gene, CDR3 protein, CDR3 DNA. D genes are given only for firm matches. The size entry is marked missing in some rows and otherwise reads once, few, many or a size class.

few,TRBV6-5,NA,19,TRBJ2-6,CASSYSVFGIGSGANVLTF,TGTGCCAGCAGTTACTCGGTATTTGGTATAGGGTCTGGGGCCAACGTCCTGACTTTC
few,TRBV7-2,NA,13,TRBJ2-1,CASSLRVSNEQFF,TGTGCCAGCAGCTTACGAGTAAGCAATGAGCAGTTCTTC
many,TRBV5-1,TRBD2,15,TRBJ2-3,CASSFGTSGTDTQYF,TGCGCCAGCAGCTTTGGGACTAGCGGCACAGATACGCAGTATTTT
NA,TRBV7-2,TRBD1,15,TRBJ2-4,CASSLGGDRGNIQYF,TGTGCCAGCAGCTTAGGCGGGGACAGGGGAAACATTCAGTACTTC
few,TRBV10-3,NA,15,TRBJ1-6,CAIRGHSSYNSPLHF,TGTGCCATCAGGGGTCACAGCTCCTATAATTCACCCCTCCACTTT
NA,TRBV2,NA,12,TRBJ1-1,CASSDARVEAFF,TGTGCCAGCAGTGATGCAAGGGTAGAAGCTTTCTTT
many,TRBV29-1,NA,14,TRBJ2-5,CSVTTTGVEETQYF,TGCAGCGTTACAACGACCGGGGTAGAAGAGACCCAGTACTTC
NA,TRBV5-1,TRBD2,15,TRBJ2-7,CASSLETSGPYEQYF,TGCGCCAGCAGCTTGGAGACTAGCGGGCCCTACGAGCAGTACTTC
few,TRBV5-1,TRBD1,16,TRBJ1-4,CASSLGQGATNEKLFF,TGCGCCAGCAGCTTGGGACAGGGTGCAACTAATGAAAAACTGTTTTTT
few,TRBV5-1,TRBD1,19,TRBJ1-5,CASNRGDRGILYSNQPQHF,TGCGCCAGCAACCGGGGCGACAGGGGAATCCTCTATAGCAATCAGCCCCAGCATTTT
NA,TRBV10-3,NA,14,TRBJ1-2,CAIGKDRTSYGYTF,TGTGCCATCGGGAAGGACCGCACGTCCTATGGCTACACCTTC
many,TRBV29-1,NA,12,TRBJ2-5,CSVLSIRETQYF,TGCAGCGTCCTGAGCATTAGAGAGACCCAGTACTTC
NA,TRBV6-1,NA,13,TRBJ1-1,CASSPAGRRSAFF,TGTGCCAGCAGCCCGGCGGGGAGGAGGTCGGCTTTCTTT
few,TRBV4-3,NA,15,TRBJ1-2,CASSQDVVRRKGYTF,TGCGCCAGCAGCCAAGATGTGGTCAGGCGTAAGGGCTACACCTTC
NA,TRBV5-1,NA,15,TRBJ2-2,CASSRQDANTGELFF,TGCGCCAGCAGTAGGCAGGACGCGAACACCGGGGAGCTGTTTTTT
many,TRBV5-5,NA,13,TRBJ1-1,CASSQNPNTEAFF,TGTGCCAGCAGCCAGAACCCGAACACTGAAGCTTTCTTT
NA,TRBV7-7,NA,13,TRBJ2-1,CASSRGHYNEQFF,TGTGCTAGCAGCCGGGGACATTACAATGAGCAGTTCTTC
few,TRBV6-1,TRBD2,15,TRBJ2-1,CASRAAGVSYNEQFF,TGTGCCAGCAGAGCAGCGGGGGTTTCCTACAATGAGCAGTTCTTC
many,TRBV20-1,NA,12,TRBJ2-1,CSATGMNNEQFF,TGCAGTGCTACTGGGATGAACAATGAGCAGTTCTTC
few,TRBV12-3/TRBV12-4,TRBD1,17,TRBJ2-3,CASSLARRTGGEDTQYF,TGTGCCAGCAGTTTAGCGCGAAGGACAGGGGGCGAAGATACGCAGTATTTT
many,TRBV12-3/TRBV12-4,NA,14,TRBJ1-4,CASREGMSNEKLFF,TGTGCCAGCAGGGAGGGGATGTCTAATGAAAAACTGTTTTTT
many,TRBV5-1,TRBD1,14,TRBJ1-3,CASSPDRAGNTIYF,TGCGCCAGCAGCCCGGACAGGGCTGGAAACACCATATATTTT
few,TRBV12-3/TRBV12-4,TRBD1,16,TRBJ2-1,CASSPTGTGVYNEQFF,TGTGCCAGCAGCCCCACCGGGACAGGAGTGTACAATGAGCAGTTCTTC
NA,TRBV18,TRBD1,14,TRBJ2-1,CASSPDRDYNEQFF,TGTGCCAGCTCACCGGACAGGGACTACAATGAGCAGTTCTTC
few,TRBV11-2,NA,13,TRBJ2-5,CASSLGPSETQYF,TGTGCCAGCAGCTTGGGACCGTCCGAGACCCAGTACTTC
NA,TRBV7-9,TRBD1,15,TRBJ2-1,CASSLSQTGENEQFF,TGTGCCAGCAGCTTAAGCCAGACAGGGGAGAATGAGCAGTTCTTC
NA,TRBV5-1,NA,13,TRBJ2-7,CASSLEGFDEQYF,TGCGCCAGCAGCTTGGAAGGGTTTGACGAGCAGTACTTC
few,TRBV30,TRBD1,15,TRBJ2-3,CAWSVPRGRTDTQYF,TGTGCCTGGAGTGTACCGAGGGGGCGCACAGATACGCAGTATTTT
many,TRBV7-2,NA,13,TRBJ1-4,CASRGQPGEKLFF,TGTGCCAGCCGGGGACAACCGGGTGAAAAACTGTTTTTT
NA,TRBV7-2,NA,15,TRBJ2-2,CASSWGMTVTGELFF,TGTGCCAGCAGCTGGGGGATGACAGTTACCGGGGAGCTGTTTTTT
few,TRBV7-2,NA,14,TRBJ2-3,CASSLFTGRHTQYF,TGTGCCAGCAGCTTATTCACAGGGCGCCATACGCAGTATTTT
many,TRBV4-1,NA,14,TRBJ2-4,CASSQDLAKNIQYF,TGCGCCAGCAGCCAAGACTTAGCCAAAAACATTCAGTACTTC
few,TRBV20-1,NA,13,TRBJ2-1,CSARVAHSHEQFF,TGCAGTGCTAGAGTGGCCCACTCCCATGAGCAGTTCTTC
NA,TRBV5-1,NA,15,TRBJ2-5,CASSLPSGEGETQYF,TGCGCCAGCAGCTTGCCTTCGGGGGAAGGGGAGACCCAGTACTTC
many,TRBV29-1,NA,12,TRBJ2-1,CSVGVSYNEQFF,TGCAGCGTTGGCGTTTCGTACAATGAGCAGTTCTTC
NA,TRBV6-5,NA,11,TRBJ1-5,CASSSGGGQHF,TGTGCCAGCAGTTCCGGGGGCGGACAGCATTTT
NA,TRBV20-1,NA,13,TRBJ2-1,CSALGRGNREQFF,TGCAGTGCCCTGGGCCGCGGGAACAGGGAGCAGTTCTTC